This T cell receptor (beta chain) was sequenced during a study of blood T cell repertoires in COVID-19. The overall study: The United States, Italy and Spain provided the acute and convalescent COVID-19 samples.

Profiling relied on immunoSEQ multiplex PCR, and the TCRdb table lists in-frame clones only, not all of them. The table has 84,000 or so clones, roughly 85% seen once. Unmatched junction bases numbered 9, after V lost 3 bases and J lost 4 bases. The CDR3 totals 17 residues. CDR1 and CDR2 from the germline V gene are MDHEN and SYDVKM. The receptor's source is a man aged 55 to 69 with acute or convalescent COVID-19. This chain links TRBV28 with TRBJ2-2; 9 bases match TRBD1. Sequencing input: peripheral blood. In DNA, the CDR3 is TGTGCCAGCAGTTTGGCGGGGACAGGGAAGACCACCGGGGAGCTGTTTTTT. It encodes CASSLAGTGKTTGELFF.